Below are 17 T cell receptor beta chains sequenced from a single sample in a study of identical twins. TCRdb re-called the 5' RACE reads through MiXCR, storing one row per CDR3 protein. The table lists approximately 230,000 distinct CDR3 sequences, approximately 5.9% of them singletons. These data were likewise used in another study, on T cells expressing NK-cell markers.

Sequenced sample: CD8+ T cells sorted from blood. These receptors originate from a woman under 30 in good health.

This clonotype was picked up many times. The chain recombines TRBV2 with TRBJ1-1, with D possibly being TRBD1 (5 bases). CDR1 is SNHLY, CDR2 FYNNEI, per germline. The CDR3 spans 11 residues. Trimming removed 9 bases from V and 4 bases from J, with 9 bases in between. CDR3 residues: CASRGATEAFF. The CDR3 bases are TGTGCCAGTAGGGGTGCCACTGAAGCTTTCTTT.

The chain has TRBV7-9 and TRBJ2-7; perhaps TRBD2 as D (5 bases). The CDR3 length is 11 residues. Per the germline V gene, CDR1 is SEHNR and CDR2 is FQNEAQ (reference sequence). Trimming took off 11 bases at V and 5 bases at J, with 13 bases between the two ends. CDR3 protein: CAGGWFDEQYF. CDR3 nucleotides: TGTGCCGGCGGGTGGTTCGACGAGCAGTACTTC.

The sample holds a few counts of this clonotype. The chain has TRBV9 and TRBJ1-2; possibly TRBD1 for D (5 bases). Germline values: CDR1 SGDLS, CDR2 YYNGEE. V lost 0 bases to trimming and J lost 5 bases, with 11 bases between them. The CDR3 spans 14 residues. CDR3 DNA: TGTGCCAGCAGCGTAGCTCGACAGCCTTATGGCTACACCTTC. Protein: CASSVARQPYGYTF. The variable domain in full, with the rest retrieved from reference TRBV9 and TRBJ1-2, is DSGVTQTPKHLITATGQRVTLRCSPRSGDLSVYWYQQSLDQGLQFLIQYYNGEERAKGNILERFSAQQFPDLHSELNLSSLELGDSALYFCASSVARQPYGYTFGSGTRLTVV.

This clonotype was seen only a few times. The gene calls are TRBV12-3 or TRBV12-4 and TRBJ1-1; D ambiguous. The germline V and J ends were trimmed by 7 bases and 2 bases, with 8 bases remaining between them. This CDR3 is 12 amino acids long. The CDR3 nucleotides read TGTGCCAGCAATGGGCTCAACACTGAAGCTTTCTTT. Its translation is CASNGLNTEAFF.

In this sample, this clonotype turned up many times. At one end the junction does not follow the germline gene, possibly because of a read error. The chain employs TRBV7-7 and TRBJ2-1, with D tentatively TRBD2 (6 bases). There are 14 residues in the CDR3. CDR1 and CDR2 (germline): SSHAT, FNYEAQ (reference sequence). The CDR3, as DNA: TGTGCTAGCAGCTTAGATGGGACTGTTGATGAGCAGTTCTTC. It is translated as CASSLDGTVDEQFF.

This clonotype was observed a handful of times. The rearrangement joins TRBV7-3 to TRBJ2-5, with D possibly matching TRBD1 (7 bases). Germline V CDR1 and CDR2: SGHTA, FQGTGA. V lost 5 bases to trimming and J lost 0 bases, with 13 bases between them. This CDR3 is built from 15 residues. Here the CDR3 DNA reads TGTGCCAGCAGCCCGGGGGACAGCCACCAAGAGACCCAGTACTTC. Protein sequence: CASSPGDSHQETQYF.

This clonotype was seen many times. The chain joins TRBV12-3 or TRBV12-4 to TRBJ2-5, with D possibly TRBD2 on 5 matching bases. The CDR3 is 11 residues long. Trimming left V 6 bases short and J 5 bases short, with 7 bases between. DNA for the CDR3: TGTGCCAGCAGCCCGGGGGAGACCCAGTACTTC. Amino acids: CASSPGETQYF.

This clonotype was seen only a few times. This chain connects TRBV12-3 or TRBV12-4 to TRBJ2-3, with D perhaps TRBD1 or TRBD2 (6 bases each). The CDR3 extends over 14 amino acids. Trimming shortened V by 3 bases and J by 6 bases, and 13 bases separated the two germline ends. CDR3 in DNA: TGTGCCAGCAGTTTCAGGGGAGGCAAGGATACGCAGTATTTT. It codes for CASSFRGGKDTQYF.

This clonotype was counted a few times. V usage is TRBV13 and J usage is TRBJ2-1; TRBD2 agrees at 11 bases. V lost 1 base and J lost 5; bases outside the gene matches: 1. Germline V CDR1 and CDR2: PRHDT, FYEKMQ (reference sequence). The CDR3 is 15 amino acids. CDR3 nucleotide sequence: TGTGCCAGCAGCTTAGCGGGACTAGCGGACAATGAGCAGTTCTTC. It translates to CASSLAGLADNEQFF.

The chain couples TRBV20-1 to TRBJ2-7, with D unresolved. V lost 0 bases and J 3 bases, leaving 9 bases between the germline ends. Germline values: CDR1 DFQATT, CDR2 SNEGSKA (reference sequence). The CDR3 is made up of 13 amino acids. CDR3 DNA sequence: TGCAGTGCTAGAGAGGCCGGAAGCTACGAGCAGTACTTC. Amino acids: CSAREAGSYEQYF.

This clonotype appeared many times. The chain joins TRBV12-3 or TRBV12-4 to TRBJ2-1, with D unclear. The V and J ends lost 2 bases and 4 bases respectively, with 9 bases between them. The CDR3 contains 14 residues. DNA for the CDR3: TGTGCCAGCAGTTTATCTGTTTCGTACAATGAGCAGTTCTTC. The encoded protein is CASSLSVSYNEQFF.

This clonotype was counted only a few times. The chain recombines TRBV29-1 with TRBJ1-2; D is possibly TRBD1 (6 bases). This CDR3 spans 16 amino acids. Germline V CDR1 and CDR2: SQVTM, ANQGSEA. V gave up 4 bases and J gave up 0 bases, with 18 bases separating them. This CDR3 reads CSVAWGPTGPNYGYTF. The CDR3 coding sequence is TGCAGCGTTGCCTGGGGCCCCACAGGGCCTAACTATGGCTACACCTTC.

The chain has TRBV6-1 and TRBJ2-5; D gene ambiguous. The CDR3 covers 16 residues. Germline lookup yields CDR1 MNHNS and CDR2 SASEGT. Trimming pared 6 bases from V and 5 bases from J, leaving 22 bases between. The CDR3 bases are TGTGCCAGCAGCCACGCGTCGGTGTCCCTCGAGGAGACCCAGTACTTC. It translates to CASSHASVSLEETQYF.

This clonotype was observed many times. A read error may account for a junction end that differs from germline. The rearrangement uses TRBV19 and TRBJ1-2; D is unclear. Germline V gene lookup returns CDR1 LNHDA and CDR2 SQIVND (reference sequence). CDR3 size: 11 residues. The CDR3 is CGSMANYGYTF. The CDR3 DNA follows: TGCGGTTCGATGGCTAACTATGGCTACACCTTC.

The sample holds many counts of this clonotype. The CDR3 spells CASNQGWPQHF. CDR3 coding DNA: TGTGCCAGCAACCAAGGTTGGCCCCAGCATTTT. The V gene is TRBV21-1, the J gene TRBJ1-5. TRBV21-1 is flagged as a pseudogene. CDR3 length: 11 residues.

This chain uses TRBV11-2 with TRBJ2-3, with D perhaps TRBD1 or TRBD2 (5 bases each). The V end was cut by 4 bases, the J end by 0 bases, with 14 bases between. In germline, CDR1 is SGHAT, CDR2 FQNNGV. The CDR3 runs 16 residues. CDR3 nucleotide sequence: TGTGCCAGCAGCTCCCGGGACCGAGGGAGCACAGATACGCAGTATTTT. Protein product: CASSSRDRGSTDTQYF.

This clonotype was seen more than once but under ten times. The chain recombines TRBV12-3 or TRBV12-4 with TRBJ1-4; D gene unclear. CDR3 length: 14 amino acids. The ends were cut back, 6 bases at V and 0 bases at J, with 8 bases in the middle. CDR3 sequence (DNA): TGTGCCAGCAGCACCACTACAACTAATGAAAAACTGTTTTTT. Protein product: CASSTTTTNEKLFF.